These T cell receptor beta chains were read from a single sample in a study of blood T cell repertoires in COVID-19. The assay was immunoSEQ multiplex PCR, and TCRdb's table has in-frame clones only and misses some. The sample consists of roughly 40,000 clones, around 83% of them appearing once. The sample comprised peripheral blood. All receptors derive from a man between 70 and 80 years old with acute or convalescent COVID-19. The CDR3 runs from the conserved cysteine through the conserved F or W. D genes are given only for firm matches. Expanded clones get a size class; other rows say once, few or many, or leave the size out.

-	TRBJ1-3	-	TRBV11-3	TGTGCCAGCAGCTCAACCGACAGCCTCTCTGGAAACACCATATATTTT	CASSSTDSLSGNTIYF
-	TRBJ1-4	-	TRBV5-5	TGTGCCAGCAGTTCCGGGGAGGGTTTTGAAAAACTGTTTTTT	CASSSGEGFEKLFF
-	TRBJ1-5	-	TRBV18	TGTGCCAGCTCACCACAGCAGGGGCCCCAGCATTTT	CASSPQQGPQHF
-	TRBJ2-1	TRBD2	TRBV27	TGTGCCAGCAGTTCGCACCCCTTAATAGCGGGGTTCAATGAGCAGTTCTTC	CASSSHPLIAGFNEQFF
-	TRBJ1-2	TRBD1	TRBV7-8	TGTGCCAGCAGCTCAGGACAGGGGCTATATGGCTACACCTTC	CASSSGQGLYGYTF
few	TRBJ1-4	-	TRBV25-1	TGTGCCAGCAGTCTGGGGGGGAATGAAAAACTGTTTTTT	CASSLGGNEKLFF
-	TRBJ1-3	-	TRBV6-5	TGTGCCAGTAGACAGGCAATAGCTGGAAACACCATATATTTT	CASRQAIAGNTIYF
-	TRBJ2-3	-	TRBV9	TGTGCCAGCAGCGTAGCTCCGACTGGAGATACGCAGTATTTT	CASSVAPTGDTQYF
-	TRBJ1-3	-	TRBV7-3	TGTGCCAGCAGCTCCCCGGGTTCTGGAAACACCATATATTTT	CASSSPGSGNTIYF
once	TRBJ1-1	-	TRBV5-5	TGTGCCAGCAGCTTGGAGCCAGGCTCCTCCACCACTGAAGCTTTCTTT	CASSLEPGSSTTEAFF
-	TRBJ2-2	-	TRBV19	TGTGCCAGTAGTAGGGGACAGAACACCGGGGAGCTGTTTTTT	CASSRGQNTGELFF
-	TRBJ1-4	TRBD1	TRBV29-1	TGCAGCGTGACGCAAACTCCCGGGACAGGGGGCCGTGAAAAACTGTTTTTT	CSVTQTPGTGGREKLFF
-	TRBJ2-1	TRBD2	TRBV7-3	TGTGCCAGCAGCTCCCACCGGACTAGCGGTTCTGGCAATGAGCAGTTCTTC	CASSSHRTSGSGNEQFF
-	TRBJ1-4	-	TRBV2	TGTGCCAGCACCGGTTCGACCTCTTCAGGAAAACTGTTTTTT	CASTGSTSSGKLFF
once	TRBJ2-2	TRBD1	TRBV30	TGTGCCTGGAGTGTTATACAGGGGCACGGGGAGCTGTTTTTT	CAWSVIQGHGELFF
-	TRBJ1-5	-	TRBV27	TGTGCCATCCGGGAGGGATCCAATCAGCCCCAGCATTTT	CAIREGSNQPQHF
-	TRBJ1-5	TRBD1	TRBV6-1	TGTGCCAGCAGTGAACAAACACAGGGGTATCAGCCCCAGCATTTT	CASSEQTQGYQPQHF
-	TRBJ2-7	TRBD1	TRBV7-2	TGTGCCAGCAGCTCGGACAGGGTCTACGAGCAGTACTTC	CASSSDRVYEQYF
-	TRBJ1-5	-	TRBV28	TGTGCCCACTCCTACGGGGAACAGCCCCAGCATTTT	CAHSYGEQPQHF
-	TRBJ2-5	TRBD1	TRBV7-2	TGTGCCAGCAGCACTGGGACAGGGTGGGAGACCCAGTACTTC	CASSTGTGWETQYF
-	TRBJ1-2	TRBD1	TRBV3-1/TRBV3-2	TGTGCCAGCAGCCAAGATGGGACCGGCAGGGGGGATGGCTACACCTTC	CASSQDGTGRGDGYTF
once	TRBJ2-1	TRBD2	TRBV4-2	TGTGCCAGCAGCCAAGACCGCGGGGGGGGAGGGCCTAATGAGCAGTTCTTC	CASSQDRGGGGPNEQFF
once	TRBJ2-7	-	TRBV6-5	TGTGCCAGCACGGCAGGGATCGACGAGCAGTACTTC	CASTAGIDEQYF
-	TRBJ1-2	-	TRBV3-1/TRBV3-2	TGTGCCAGCAGCCCTACCAGGGTACGCGGCTACACCTTC	CASSPTRVRGYTF
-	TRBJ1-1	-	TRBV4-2	TGTGCCAGCAGCCAGGTAGCGGGCGCTGAAGCTTTCTTT	CASSQVAGAEAFF
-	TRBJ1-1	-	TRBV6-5	TGTGCCAGCAGTTACCGAGCTCCCCCGGAAGCTTTCTTT	CASSYRAPPEAFF
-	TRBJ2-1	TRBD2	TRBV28	TGTGCCAGCAGTTTATTCCCGCTGGGACTAGCGAGGGACAATGAGCAGTTCTTC	CASSLFPLGLARDNEQFF
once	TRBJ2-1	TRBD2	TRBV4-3	TGCGCCAGCAGCCCCCTTGTTGCGGGGGGAGGGGATGAGCAGTTCTTC	CASSPLVAGGGDEQFF
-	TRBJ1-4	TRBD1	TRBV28	TGTGCCAGCAGTTTATTAGGGACAGGGGAGGGGAAACTGTTTTTT	CASSLLGTGEGKLFF
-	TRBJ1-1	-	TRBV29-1	TGCAGCGTTGGCGGGGGGGCAGTTACGAACACTGAAGCTTTCTTT	CSVGGGAVTNTEAFF
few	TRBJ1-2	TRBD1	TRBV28	TGTGCCAGCAGTTTAACAGGGGACTATGGCTACACCTTC	CASSLTGDYGYTF
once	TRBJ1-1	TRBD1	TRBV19	TGTGCCAGTAGTACCAATCAGGGGGCCGGCACTGAAGCTTTCTTT	CASSTNQGAGTEAFF
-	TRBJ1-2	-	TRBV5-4	TGTGCCAGCAGCACGGACATCTATGGCTACACCTTC	CASSTDIYGYTF
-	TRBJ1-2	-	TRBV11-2	TGTGCCAGCAGCCCGCAGGGGAAATATGGCTACACCTTC	CASSPQGKYGYTF
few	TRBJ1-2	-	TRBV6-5	TGTGCCAGCAGTTACCGGGGTCTCTATGGCTACACCTTC	CASSYRGLYGYTF
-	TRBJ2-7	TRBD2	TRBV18	TGTGCCAGCTCACCAACCGGGGGACTAGCTCTATCCGACGAGCAGTACTTC	CASSPTGGLALSDEQYF
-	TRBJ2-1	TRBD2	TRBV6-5	TGTGCCAGCGCGGGGCTAGCGGGCTCCTACAATGAGCAGTTCTTC	CASAGLAGSYNEQFF
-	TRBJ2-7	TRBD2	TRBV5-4	TGTGCCAGCAGCTTGGCCCTAGCGGGGAACTCCTACGAGCAGTACTTC	CASSLALAGNSYEQYF
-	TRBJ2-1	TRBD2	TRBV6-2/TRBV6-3	TGTGCCAGCAGTTACTCGAAGCGGGGGGTTTACAATGAGCAGTTCTTC	CASSYSKRGVYNEQFF
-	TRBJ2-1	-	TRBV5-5	TGTGCCAGCAGCTCGCAGGTCCAGAATGAGCAGTTCTTC	CASSSQVQNEQFF
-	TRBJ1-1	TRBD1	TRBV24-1	TGTGCCACCAGTGACCCCCGGACAGGGAACACTGAAGCTTTCTTT	CATSDPRTGNTEAFF
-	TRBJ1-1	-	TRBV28	TGTGCCAGCAGTTTAGAGGAGAGGACTGAAGCTTTCTTT	CASSLEERTEAFF
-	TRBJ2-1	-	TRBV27	TGTGCCAGCAGTCGCTCGGTAGGGGCGAATGAGCAGTTCTTC	CASSRSVGANEQFF
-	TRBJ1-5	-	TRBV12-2	TGTGCAAGCAGTCGGGACAGGGGGACGGTTGATAGTCAGCCCCAGCATTTT	CASSRDRGTVDSQPQHF